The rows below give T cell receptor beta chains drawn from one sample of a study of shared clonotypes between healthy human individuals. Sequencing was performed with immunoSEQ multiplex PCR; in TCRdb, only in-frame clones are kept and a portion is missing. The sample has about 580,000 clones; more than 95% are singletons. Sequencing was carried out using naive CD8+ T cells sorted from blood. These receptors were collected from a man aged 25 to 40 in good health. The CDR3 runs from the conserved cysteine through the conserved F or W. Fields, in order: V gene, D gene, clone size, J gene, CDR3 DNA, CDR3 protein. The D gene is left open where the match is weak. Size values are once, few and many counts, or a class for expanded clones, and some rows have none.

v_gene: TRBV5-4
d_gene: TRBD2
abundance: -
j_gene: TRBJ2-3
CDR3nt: TGTGCCAGCAGCTCCCCGGGACTAGCGGGAGGGCTTACGCAGTATTTT
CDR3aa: CASSSPGLAGGLTQYF

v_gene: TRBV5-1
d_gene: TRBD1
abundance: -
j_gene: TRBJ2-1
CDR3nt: TGCGCCAGCAGCTTGGGGACAGGGGCCAACGAGCAGTTCTTC
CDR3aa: CASSLGTGANEQFF

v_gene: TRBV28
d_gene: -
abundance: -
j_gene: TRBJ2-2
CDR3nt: TGTGCCAGCAGTTTTACCGCAGGGGCAACCGGGGAGCTGTTTTTT
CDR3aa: CASSFTAGATGELFF

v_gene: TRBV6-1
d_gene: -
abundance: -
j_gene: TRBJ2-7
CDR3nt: TGTGCCAGCAGTTTTGGCAAAACCTACGAGCAGTACTTC
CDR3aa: CASSFGKTYEQYF

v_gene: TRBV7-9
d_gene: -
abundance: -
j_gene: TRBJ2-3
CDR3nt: TGTGCCAGCAGCTTAGAGGTCCTAGCTAGCACAGATACGCAGTATTTT
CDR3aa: CASSLEVLASTDTQYF

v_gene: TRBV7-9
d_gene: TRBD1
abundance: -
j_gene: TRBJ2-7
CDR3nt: TGTGCCAGCAGCTCTGACAGGGGGCCCCACGAGCAGTACTTC
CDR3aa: CASSSDRGPHEQYF

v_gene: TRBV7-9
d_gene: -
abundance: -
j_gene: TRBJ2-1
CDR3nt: TGTGCCAGCACTTCGGTAAATGAGCAGTTCTTC
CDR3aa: CASTSVNEQFF

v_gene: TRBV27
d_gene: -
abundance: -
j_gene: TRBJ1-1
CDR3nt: TGTGCCAGCAGTATCCTCTCAGCGATGAACACTGAAGCTTTCTTT
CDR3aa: CASSILSAMNTEAFF

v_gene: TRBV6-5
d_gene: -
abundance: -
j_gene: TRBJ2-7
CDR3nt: TGTGCCAGCAGTTACTCGTCAACAGGGTACGAGCAGTACTTC
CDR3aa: CASSYSSTGYEQYF

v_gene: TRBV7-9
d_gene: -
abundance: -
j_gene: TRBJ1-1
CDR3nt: TGTGCCAGCTGTAATCCTTGGGCCGCTGAAGCTTTCTTT
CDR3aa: CASCNPWAAEAFF

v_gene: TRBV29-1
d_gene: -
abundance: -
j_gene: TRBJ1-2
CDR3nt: TGCAGCGTTGACCCCCAGGGATCTAACTATGGCTACACCTTC
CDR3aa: CSVDPQGSNYGYTF

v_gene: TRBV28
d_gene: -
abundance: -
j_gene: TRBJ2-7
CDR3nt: TGTGCCAGCAGTTTCGGCTCATCCTACGAGCAGTACTTC
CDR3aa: CASSFGSSYEQYF

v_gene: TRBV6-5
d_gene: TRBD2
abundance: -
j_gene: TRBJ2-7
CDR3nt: TGTGCCAGCAGTAGGACTAGCGAGCCCTACGAGCAGTACTTC
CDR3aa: CASSRTSEPYEQYF

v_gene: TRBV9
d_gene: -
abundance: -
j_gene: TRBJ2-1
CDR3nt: TGTGCCAGCGGCCCCCAGTTCTTC
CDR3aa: CASGPQFF

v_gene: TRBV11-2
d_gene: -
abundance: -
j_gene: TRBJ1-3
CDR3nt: TGTGCCAGCAGCCTTTCGGGGGGCCCTTTCCCCTCTGGAAACACCATATATTTT
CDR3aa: CASSLSGGPFPSGNTIYF

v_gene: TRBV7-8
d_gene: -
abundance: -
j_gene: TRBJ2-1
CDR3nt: TGTGCCAGCAGCTTAGGGGTCGGCGGATACAATGAGCAGTTCTTC
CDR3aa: CASSLGVGGYNEQFF

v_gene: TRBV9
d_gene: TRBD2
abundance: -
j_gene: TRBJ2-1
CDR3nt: TGTGCCAGCAGCGTAGCTTCTGGGCGGGAGCGCTACAATGAGCAGTTCTTC
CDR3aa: CASSVASGRERYNEQFF

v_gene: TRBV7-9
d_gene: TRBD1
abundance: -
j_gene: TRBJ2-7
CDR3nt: TGTGCCAGCAGCTGGGACAGCCGATCCTCCGAGCAGTACTTC
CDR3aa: CASSWDSRSSEQYF

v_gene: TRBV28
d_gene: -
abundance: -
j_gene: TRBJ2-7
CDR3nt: TGTGCCAGCAGCGACTCCTACGAGCAGTACTTC
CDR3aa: CASSDSYEQYF

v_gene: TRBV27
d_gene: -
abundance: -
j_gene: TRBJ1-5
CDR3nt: TGTGCCAGCAGTTTCGGGCAGGGTCAGCCCCAGCATTTT
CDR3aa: CASSFGQGQPQHF

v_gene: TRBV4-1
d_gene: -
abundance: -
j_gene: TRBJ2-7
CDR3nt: TGCGCCAGCAGCCAAGTCCAACAGGACAAATTATCCTACGAGCAGTACTTC
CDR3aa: CASSQVQQDKLSYEQYF

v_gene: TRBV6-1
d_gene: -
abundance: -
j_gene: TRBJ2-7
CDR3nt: TGTGCCAGCAGTGAGGGAAGGTCCTACGAGCAGTACTTC
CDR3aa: CASSEGRSYEQYF

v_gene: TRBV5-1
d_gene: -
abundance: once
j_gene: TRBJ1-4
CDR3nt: TGCGCCAGCAGCTTTAATAGCTTGAATGAAAAACTGTTTTTT
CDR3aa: CASSFNSLNEKLFF

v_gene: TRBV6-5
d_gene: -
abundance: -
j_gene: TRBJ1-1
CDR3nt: TGTGCCAGCAGTTATAACAAGGAAACTGAAGCTTTCTTT
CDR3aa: CASSYNKETEAFF

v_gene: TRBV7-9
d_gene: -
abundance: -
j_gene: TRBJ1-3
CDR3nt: TGTGCCAGCAGCCCGGGGGGCCTGGCGTTATACACCATATATTTT
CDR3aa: CASSPGGLALYTIYF

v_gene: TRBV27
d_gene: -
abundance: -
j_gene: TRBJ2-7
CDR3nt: TGTGCCAGCAGTTTCTTGGGTTTCGACGAGCAGTACTTC
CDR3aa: CASSFLGFDEQYF

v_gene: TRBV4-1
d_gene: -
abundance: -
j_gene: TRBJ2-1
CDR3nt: TGCGCCAGCAGCCAACACAGCAATGAGCAGTTCTTC
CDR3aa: CASSQHSNEQFF

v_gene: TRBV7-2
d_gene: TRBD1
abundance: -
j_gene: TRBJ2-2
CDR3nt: TGTGCCAGCAGCCCCCTCCCAGGGGGCTCCGGGGAGCTGTTTTTT
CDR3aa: CASSPLPGGSGELFF

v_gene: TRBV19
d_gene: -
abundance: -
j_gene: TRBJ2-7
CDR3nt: TGTGCCAGTAGTATTTCCGGGAGATCCTACGAGCAGTACTTC
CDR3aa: CASSISGRSYEQYF

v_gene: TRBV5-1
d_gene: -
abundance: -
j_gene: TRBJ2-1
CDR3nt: TGCGCCAGCAAGGGTAGCGGCTACAATGAGCAGTTCTTC
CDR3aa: CASKGSGYNEQFF

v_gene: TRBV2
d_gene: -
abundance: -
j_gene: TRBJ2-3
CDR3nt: TGTGCCAGCCCAGGGGGCACAGATACGCAGTATTTT
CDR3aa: CASPGGTDTQYF

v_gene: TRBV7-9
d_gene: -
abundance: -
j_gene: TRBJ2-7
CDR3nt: TGTGCCAGCAGCTTAGAGGTAGGCCCCGAGGGTTCCTACGAGCAGTACTTC
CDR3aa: CASSLEVGPEGSYEQYF

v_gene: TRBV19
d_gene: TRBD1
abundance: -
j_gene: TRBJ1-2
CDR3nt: TGTGCCAGTAGTAGCCGGACAGGCTATGGCTACACCTTC
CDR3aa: CASSSRTGYGYTF

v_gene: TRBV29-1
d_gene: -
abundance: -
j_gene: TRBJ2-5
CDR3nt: TGCAGCGGGGGGCTTCGAGAGACCCAGTACTTC
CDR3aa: CSGGLRETQYF

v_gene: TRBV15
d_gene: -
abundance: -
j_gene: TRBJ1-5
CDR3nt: TGTGCCACCAGCAGAGATCGTAGCAATCAGCCCCAGCATTTT
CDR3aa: CATSRDRSNQPQHF

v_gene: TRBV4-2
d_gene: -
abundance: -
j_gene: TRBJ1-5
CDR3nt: TGTGCCAGCAGCCCAGCAGGGTATAATCAGCCCCAGCATTTT
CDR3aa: CASSPAGYNQPQHF

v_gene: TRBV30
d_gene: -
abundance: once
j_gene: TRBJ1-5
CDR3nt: TGTGCCTGGAGTGTACAGCGTAGACGTTACACGCCCCAGCATTTT
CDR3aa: CAWSVQRRRYTPQHF

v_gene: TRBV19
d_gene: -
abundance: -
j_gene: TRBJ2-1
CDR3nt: TGTGCCAGTATCCCTAGCGCCTCTGCTGTGGGTGAGCAGTTCTTC
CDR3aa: CASIPSASAVGEQFF

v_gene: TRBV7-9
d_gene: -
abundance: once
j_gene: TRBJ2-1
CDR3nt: TGTGCCAGCAGCTTACCTGGGACGGTCGAGCAGTTCTTC
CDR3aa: CASSLPGTVEQFF

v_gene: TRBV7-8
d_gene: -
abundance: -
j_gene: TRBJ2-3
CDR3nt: TGTGCCAGCAGCTTAGACTATTCAGATACGCAGTATTTT
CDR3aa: CASSLDYSDTQYF

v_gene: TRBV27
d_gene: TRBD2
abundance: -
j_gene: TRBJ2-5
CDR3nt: TGTGCCAGCAGTTTAGTCGGGGGGATACAGACCCAGTACTTC
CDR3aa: CASSLVGGIQTQYF

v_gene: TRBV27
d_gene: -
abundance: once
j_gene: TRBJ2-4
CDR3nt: TGTGCCAGCAGTTTCACGGGGAAAGACATTCAGTACTTC
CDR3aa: CASSFTGKDIQYF

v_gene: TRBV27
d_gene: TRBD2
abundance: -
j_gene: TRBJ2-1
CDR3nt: TGTGCCAGCAGTCCCGGACTAGCGGGGTACAATGAGCAGTTCTTC
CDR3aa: CASSPGLAGYNEQFF

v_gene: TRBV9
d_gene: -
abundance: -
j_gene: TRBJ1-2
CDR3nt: TGTGCCAGCAGCGTAGAGAGAGGGGAAGATGGCTACACCTTC
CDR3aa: CASSVERGEDGYTF

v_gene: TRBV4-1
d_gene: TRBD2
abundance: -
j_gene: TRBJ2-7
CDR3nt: TGCGCCAGCAGCCAATCTAGCGGGGGGAGCTCCTACGAGCAGTACTTC
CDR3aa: CASSQSSGGSSYEQYF

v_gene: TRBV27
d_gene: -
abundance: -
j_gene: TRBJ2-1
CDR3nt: TGTGCCAGTCACGTAGGGAGCTCCTACAATGAGCAGTTCTTC
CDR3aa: CASHVGSSYNEQFF

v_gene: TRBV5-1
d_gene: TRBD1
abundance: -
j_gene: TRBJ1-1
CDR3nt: TGCGCCAGCAGCTTGGCAGGGGGTTCGAACACTGAAGCTTTCTTT
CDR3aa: CASSLAGGSNTEAFF

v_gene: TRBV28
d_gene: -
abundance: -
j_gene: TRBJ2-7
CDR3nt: TGTGCCAGCAGCGAGAGGATGTCCTACGAGCAGTACTTC
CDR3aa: CASSERMSYEQYF

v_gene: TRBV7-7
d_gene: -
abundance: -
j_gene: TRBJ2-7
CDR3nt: TGTGCCAGCAGCTTAAGGGGAGGACCGGCCTACGAGCAGTACTTC
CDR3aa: CASSLRGGPAYEQYF

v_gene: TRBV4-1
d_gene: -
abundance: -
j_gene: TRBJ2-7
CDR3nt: TGCGCCAGCAGCCAAGACAGAATCGCGCAGTACTTC
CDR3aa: CASSQDRIAQYF

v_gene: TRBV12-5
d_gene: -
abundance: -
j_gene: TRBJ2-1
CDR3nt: TGTGCTAGTGGTTACTCCAGGGGTGAGCAGTTCTTC
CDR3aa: CASGYSRGEQFF

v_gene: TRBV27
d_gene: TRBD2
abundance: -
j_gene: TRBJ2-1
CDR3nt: TGTGCCAGCAGGGGTAGCGGGAGGGCCCGACATGACATCTTC
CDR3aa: CASRGSGRARHDIF

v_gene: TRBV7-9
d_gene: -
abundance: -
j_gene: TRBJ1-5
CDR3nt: TGTGCCAGCAGCTTAGGGGAGACAGATCAGCCCCAGCATTTT
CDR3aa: CASSLGETDQPQHF

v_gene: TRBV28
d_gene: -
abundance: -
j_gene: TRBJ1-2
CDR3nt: TGTGCCAGCAGTTTAGTGAAGGGGGGTGGCTACACCTTC
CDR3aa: CASSLVKGGGYTF

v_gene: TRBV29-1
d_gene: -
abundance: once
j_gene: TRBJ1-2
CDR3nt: TGCAGCGTCAGACAGGTTAACTATGGCTACACCTTC
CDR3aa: CSVRQVNYGYTF

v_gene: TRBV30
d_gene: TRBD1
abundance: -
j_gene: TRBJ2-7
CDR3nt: TGTGCCTGGACCCCTTCAGGACAGGTCCTTGGGGAGCAGTACTTC
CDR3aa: CAWTPSGQVLGEQYF